This entry concerns a single TCR beta chain. Its antigen remains unidentified. This record belongs to a study of shared clonotypes between healthy human individuals. The study's findings and limits: The study drew on few donors, limiting represented genetic and exposure-history diversity. Clonotypes shared by all four sorted-subset donors had higher generation probabilities than non-shared clonotypes.

The investigators split CD4+ cells into a CD45RA+ naive subset and a CD45RA-negative memory subset. Sequencing used immunoSEQ multiplex PCR; TCRdb keeps in-frame clones, though not all of them. This repertoire shows more than 2,000,000 clones, 85% to 95% found once; its top ten account for under 0.45%. The CDR3 loop spans 15 amino acids. The V gene lost 7 bases and the J gene lost 6 bases, with 19 bases spanning the gap. CDR1 is MNHNS, CDR2 SASEGT, per germline. The specimen sequenced was naive CD4+ T cells from PBMCs. Subset meaning: CD45RA+ positively selected. This TCR was sampled from a man between 18 and 35 years old in good health. Some clones in this sample may be carry-over from other donors' samples. J is TRBJ1-5 and V is TRBV6-1; possibly TRBD1 for D (5 bases). In DNA form, the CDR3 reads TGTGCCAGCACCGCACGCAGGGAGTGGGTTCAGCCCCAGCATTTT. This codes for CASTARREWVQPQHF.